This T cell receptor beta chain was recovered during a study of cytomegalovirus exposure and HLA in healthy donors. Findings and limits, study-wide: For cytomegalovirus status, the classifier reportedly gave diagnoses with high specificity and sensitivity.

60 Vbeta and 13 Jbeta primers were used in PCR. TCRdb's table, derived via immunoSEQ multiplex PCR, lists solely in-frame clones and lacks some. This table holds about 200,000 clones, 70% to 90% found once. Everyone who donated was a healthy bone marrow donor. In nominal health when sampled, donors likely had unrecorded immune exposures nonetheless. Notes on this clone: Its target is unknown.

Sequencing was performed on PBMCs. The receptor was isolated from a woman between 25 and 40 years old in good health and CMV-seronegative.

CDR3 residues: CASSVFYRGENEKLFF. The CDR3 nucleotides read TGTGCCAGCAGCGTATTCTACCGGGGGGAGAATGAAAAACTGTTTTTT. The V gene is TRBV9, the J gene TRBJ1-4, with TRBD1 as a possible D gene (5 bases). The CDR3 length is 16 residues. Per germline, CDR1 SGDLS and CDR2 YYNGEE. The V end was cut by 1 base, the J end by 5 bases, with 15 bases between.